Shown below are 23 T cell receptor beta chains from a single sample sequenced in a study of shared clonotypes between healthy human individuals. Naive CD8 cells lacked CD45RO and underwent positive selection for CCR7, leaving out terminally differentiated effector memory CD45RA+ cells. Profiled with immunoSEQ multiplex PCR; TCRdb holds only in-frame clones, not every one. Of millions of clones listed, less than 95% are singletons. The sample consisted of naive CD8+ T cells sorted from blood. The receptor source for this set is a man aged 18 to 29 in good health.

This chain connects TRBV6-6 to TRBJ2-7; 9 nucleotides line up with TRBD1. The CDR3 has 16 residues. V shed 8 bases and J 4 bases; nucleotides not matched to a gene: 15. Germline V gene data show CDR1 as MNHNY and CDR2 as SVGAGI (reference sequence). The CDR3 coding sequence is TGTGCCAGCGCTGGTGGGCGGGACAGGGTTTGGTACGAGCAGTACTTC. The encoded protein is CASAGGRDRVWYEQYF.

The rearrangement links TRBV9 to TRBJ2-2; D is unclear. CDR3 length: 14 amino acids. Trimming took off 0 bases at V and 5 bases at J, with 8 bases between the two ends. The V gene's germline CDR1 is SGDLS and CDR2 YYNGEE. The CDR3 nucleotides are TGTGCCAGCAGCGTAGAGTTGGTTACCGGGGAGCTGTTTTTT. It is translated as CASSVELVTGELFF.

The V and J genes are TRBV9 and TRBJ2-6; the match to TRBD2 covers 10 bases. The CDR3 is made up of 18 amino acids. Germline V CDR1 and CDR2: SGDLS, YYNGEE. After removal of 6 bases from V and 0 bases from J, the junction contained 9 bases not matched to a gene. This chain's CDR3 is CASNFTGLAVSGANVLTF. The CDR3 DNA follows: TGTGCCAGCAACTTTACCGGACTAGCGGTCTCTGGGGCCAACGTCCTGACTTTC. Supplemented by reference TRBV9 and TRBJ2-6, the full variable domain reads DSGVTQTPKHLITATGQRVTLRCSPRSGDLSVYWYQQSLDQGLQFLIQYYNGEERAKGNILERFSAQQFPDLHSELNLSSLELGDSALYFCASNFTGLAVSGANVLTFGAGSRLTVL.

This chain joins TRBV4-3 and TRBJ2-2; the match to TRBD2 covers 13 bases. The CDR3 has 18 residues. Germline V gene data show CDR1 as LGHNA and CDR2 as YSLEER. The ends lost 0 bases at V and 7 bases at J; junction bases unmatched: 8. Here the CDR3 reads CASSQEGLAGIGFGELFF. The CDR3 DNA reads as TGCGCCAGCAGCCAAGAGGGACTAGCGGGAATTGGATTCGGGGAGCTGTTTTTT.

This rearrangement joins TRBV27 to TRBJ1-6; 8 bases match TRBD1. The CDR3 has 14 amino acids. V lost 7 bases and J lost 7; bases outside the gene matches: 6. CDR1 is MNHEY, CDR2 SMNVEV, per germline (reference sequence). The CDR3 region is CASTGGTRNSPLHF. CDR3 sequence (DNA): TGTGCCAGCACAGGGGGCACAAGAAATTCACCCCTCCACTTT.

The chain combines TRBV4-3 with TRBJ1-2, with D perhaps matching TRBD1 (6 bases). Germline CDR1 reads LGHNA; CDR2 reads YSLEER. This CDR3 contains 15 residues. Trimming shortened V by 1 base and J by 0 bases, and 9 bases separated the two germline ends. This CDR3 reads CASSQGTGTNYGYTF. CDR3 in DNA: TGCGCCAGCAGCCAAGGTACAGGGACTAACTATGGCTACACCTTC.

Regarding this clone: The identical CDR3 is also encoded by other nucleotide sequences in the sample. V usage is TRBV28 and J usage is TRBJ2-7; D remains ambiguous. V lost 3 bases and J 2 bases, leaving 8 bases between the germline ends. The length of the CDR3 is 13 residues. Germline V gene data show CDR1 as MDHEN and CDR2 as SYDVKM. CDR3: CASSLRGAYEQYF. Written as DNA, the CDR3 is TGTGCCAGCAGTTTGCGCGGAGCCTACGAGCAGTACTTC.

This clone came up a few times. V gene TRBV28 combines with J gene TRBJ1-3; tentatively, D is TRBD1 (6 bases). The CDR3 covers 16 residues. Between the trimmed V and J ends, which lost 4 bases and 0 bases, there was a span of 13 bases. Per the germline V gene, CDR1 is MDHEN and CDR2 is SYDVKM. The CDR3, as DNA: TGTGCCAGCAGTTCTTGGACAGAGAGCTCTGGAAACACCATATATTTT. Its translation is CASSSWTESSGNTIYF.

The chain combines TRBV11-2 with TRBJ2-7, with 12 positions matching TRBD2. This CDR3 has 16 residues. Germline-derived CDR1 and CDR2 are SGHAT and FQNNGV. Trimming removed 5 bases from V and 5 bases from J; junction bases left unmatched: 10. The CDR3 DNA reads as TGTGCCAGCAGCATTCACAGACTAGCGGGAGAAAACGAGCAGTACTTC. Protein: CASSIHRLAGENEQYF.

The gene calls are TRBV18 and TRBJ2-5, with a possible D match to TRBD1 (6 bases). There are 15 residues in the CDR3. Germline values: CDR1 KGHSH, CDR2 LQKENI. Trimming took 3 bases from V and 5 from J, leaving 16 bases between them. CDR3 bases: TGTGCCAGCTCACCGGAGGACAGAAAACGGGAGACCCAGTACTTC. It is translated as CASSPEDRKRETQYF.

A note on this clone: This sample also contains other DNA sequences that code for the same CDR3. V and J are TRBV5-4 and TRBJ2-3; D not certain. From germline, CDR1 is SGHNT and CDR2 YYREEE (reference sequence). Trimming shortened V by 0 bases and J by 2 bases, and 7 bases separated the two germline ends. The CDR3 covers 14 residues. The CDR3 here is CASSLEGFTDTQYF. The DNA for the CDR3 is TGTGCCAGCAGCTTGGAAGGGTTCACAGATACGCAGTATTTT.

CDR3 coding DNA: TGTGCCAGCAGCCTCTGGGGGTCGCATCAGCCCCAGCATTTT. Its translation: CASSLWGSHQPQHF. J is TRBJ1-5 and V is TRBV9, with D possibly matching TRBD1 (5 bases). There are 14 residues in the CDR3. Trimming left V 4 bases short and J 5 bases short, with 13 bases between. Per the germline V gene, CDR1 is SGDLS and CDR2 is YYNGEE.

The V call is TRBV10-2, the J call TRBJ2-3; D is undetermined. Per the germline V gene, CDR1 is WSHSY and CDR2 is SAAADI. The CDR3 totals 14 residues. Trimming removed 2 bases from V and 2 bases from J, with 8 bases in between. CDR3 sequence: CASSEASDTDTQYF. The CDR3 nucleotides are TGCGCCAGCAGTGAGGCTTCAGACACAGATACGCAGTATTTT.

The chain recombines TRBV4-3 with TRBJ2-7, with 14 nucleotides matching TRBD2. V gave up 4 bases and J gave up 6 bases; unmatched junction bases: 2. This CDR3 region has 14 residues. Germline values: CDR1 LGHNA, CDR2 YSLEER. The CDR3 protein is CASSPGLAGVEQYF. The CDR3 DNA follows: TGCGCCAGCAGCCCGGGACTAGCGGGAGTCGAGCAGTACTTC.

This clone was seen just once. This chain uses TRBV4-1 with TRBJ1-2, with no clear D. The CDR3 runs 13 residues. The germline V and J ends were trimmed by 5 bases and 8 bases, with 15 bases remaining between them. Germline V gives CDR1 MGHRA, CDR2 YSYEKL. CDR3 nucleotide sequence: TGCGCCAGCAGCTCACAGCGGACGGGGGGCTACACCTTC. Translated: CASSSQRTGGYTF.

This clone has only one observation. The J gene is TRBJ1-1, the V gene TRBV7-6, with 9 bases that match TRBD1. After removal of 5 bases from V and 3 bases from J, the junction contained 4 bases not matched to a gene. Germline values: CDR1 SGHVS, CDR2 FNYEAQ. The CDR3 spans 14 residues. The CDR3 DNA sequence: TGTGCCAGCAGCCTACAGGGGGCGTACACTGAAGCTTTCTTT. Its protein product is CASSLQGAYTEAFF.

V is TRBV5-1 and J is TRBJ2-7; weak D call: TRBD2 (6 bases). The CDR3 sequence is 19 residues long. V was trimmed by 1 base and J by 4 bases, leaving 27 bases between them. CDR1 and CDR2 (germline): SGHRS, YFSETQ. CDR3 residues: CASSLIPLAEGAALYEQYF. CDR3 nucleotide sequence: TGCGCCAGCAGCTTGATTCCCCTGGCGGAGGGAGCGGCCCTTTACGAGCAGTACTTC.

The CDR3 nucleotides read TGCGCCAGCAGCCAACAATCCCCCCGGCAGGGGTGGAACTATGGCTACACCTTC. This sequence encodes CASSQQSPRQGWNYGYTF. The chain links TRBV4-3 to TRBJ1-2; possible D gene TRBD1, 6 bases. The CDR3 covers 18 residues. Trimming took 2 bases from V and 2 from J, leaving 21 bases between them. Per the germline V gene, CDR1 is LGHNA and CDR2 is YSLEER.

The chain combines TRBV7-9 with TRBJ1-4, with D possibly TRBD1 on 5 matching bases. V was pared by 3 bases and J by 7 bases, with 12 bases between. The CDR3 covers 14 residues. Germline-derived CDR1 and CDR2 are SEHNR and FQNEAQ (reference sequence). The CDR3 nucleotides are TGTGCCAGCAGCTTGATAGGGGCGGGTGAAAAACTGTTTTTT. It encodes CASSLIGAGEKLFF.

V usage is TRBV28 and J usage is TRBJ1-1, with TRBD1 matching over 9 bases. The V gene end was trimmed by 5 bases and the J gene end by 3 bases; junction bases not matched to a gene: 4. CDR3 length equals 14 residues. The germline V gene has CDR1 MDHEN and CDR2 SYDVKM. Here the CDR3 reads CASSQTGGDTEAFF. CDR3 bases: TGTGCCAGCAGTCAAACAGGGGGCGACACTGAAGCTTTCTTT. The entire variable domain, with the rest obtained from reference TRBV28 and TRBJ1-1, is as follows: DVKVTQSSRYLVKRTGEKVFLECVQDMDHENMFWYRQDPGLGLRLIYFSYDVKMKEKGDIPEGYSVSREKKERFSLILESASTNQTSMYLCASSQTGGDTEAFFGQGTRLTVV.

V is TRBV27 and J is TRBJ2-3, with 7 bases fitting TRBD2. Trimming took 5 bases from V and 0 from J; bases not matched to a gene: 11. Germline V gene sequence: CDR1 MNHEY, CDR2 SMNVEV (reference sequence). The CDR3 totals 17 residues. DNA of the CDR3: TGTGCCAGCAGTGCGATGGGAGGGCATTCTAGCACAGATACGCAGTATTTT. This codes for CASSAMGGHSSTDTQYF.

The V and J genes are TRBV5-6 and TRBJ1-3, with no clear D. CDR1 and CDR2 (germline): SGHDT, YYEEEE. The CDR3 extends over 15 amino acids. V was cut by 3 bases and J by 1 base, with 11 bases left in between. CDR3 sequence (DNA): TGTGCCAGCAGCTGGGGAATCACGTCTGGAAACACCATATATTTT. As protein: CASSWGITSGNTIYF.

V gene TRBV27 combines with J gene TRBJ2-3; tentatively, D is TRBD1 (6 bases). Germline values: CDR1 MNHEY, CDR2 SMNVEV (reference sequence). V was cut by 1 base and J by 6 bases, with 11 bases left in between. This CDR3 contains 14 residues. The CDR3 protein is CASSLYRAPDTQYF. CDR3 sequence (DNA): TGTGCCAGCAGTTTATACAGGGCTCCCGATACGCAGTATTTT.